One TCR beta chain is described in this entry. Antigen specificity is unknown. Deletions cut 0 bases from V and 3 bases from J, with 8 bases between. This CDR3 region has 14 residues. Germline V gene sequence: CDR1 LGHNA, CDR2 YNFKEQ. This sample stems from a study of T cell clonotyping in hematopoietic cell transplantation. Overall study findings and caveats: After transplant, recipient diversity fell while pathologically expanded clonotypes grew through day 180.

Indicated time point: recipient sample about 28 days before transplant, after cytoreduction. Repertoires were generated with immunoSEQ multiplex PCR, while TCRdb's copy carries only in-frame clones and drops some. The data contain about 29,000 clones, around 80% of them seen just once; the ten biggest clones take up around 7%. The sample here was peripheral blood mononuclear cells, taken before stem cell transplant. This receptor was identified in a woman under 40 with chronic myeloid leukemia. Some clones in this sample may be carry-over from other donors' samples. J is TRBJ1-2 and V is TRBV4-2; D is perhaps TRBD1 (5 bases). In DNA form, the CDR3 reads TGTGCCAGCAGCCAAGATCAGGGAGACTATGGCTACACCTTC. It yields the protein CASSQDQGDYGYTF.